The rows below give T cell receptor beta chains drawn from one sample of a study of blood T cell repertoires in COVID-19. Only in-frame clones appear in the TCRdb table, and some are missing; sequencing was by immunoSEQ multiplex PCR. Of about 51,000 clones in the sample, approximately 86% were seen once. The sequencing sample was made of peripheral blood. The receptors stem from a man aged 60-69 years with acute or convalescent COVID-19. CDR3s leave out the opening cysteine and the closing phenylalanine or tryptophan. Each record gives: V gene, J gene, clone size, CDR3 protein. Rows may omit the clone size; those that give it use once, few, many or a size class.

TRBV4-3	TRBJ2-5	-	ASSQESTGFQETQY
TRBV11-3	TRBJ2-7	-	ASSLGTGEYEQY
TRBV5-6	TRBJ1-1	-	ASRSYRGGNTEAF
TRBV27	TRBJ1-2	-	ASSLGTGGLYYGYT
TRBV27	TRBJ2-2	once	ASSPMSGGVAGELF
TRBV4-3	TRBJ2-7	-	ASSQGTSGGPEHEQY
TRBV11-2	TRBJ2-3	-	ASSLLGSSGAGTDTQY
TRBV7-2	TRBJ1-1	-	ASNPLGGGNTEAF
TRBV6-4	TRBJ2-1	-	ASRGTREFNEQF
TRBV6-1	TRBJ2-7	-	ASSEQVTYEQY
TRBV9	TRBJ2-7	-	ASSPSGQGHYEQY
TRBV21-1	TRBJ2-4	-	AGQWGGGGKGEAKNIQY
TRBV2	TRBJ1-1	-	ASSEVQGYTEAF
TRBV19	TRBJ1-1	-	ATLGRDTIEAF
TRBV7-6	TRBJ2-2	once	ASSSPFTSGGLTANTGELF
TRBV19	TRBJ2-3	once	ASSIVGLADTDTQY
TRBV27	TRBJ2-7	-	ASSSGGAYEQY
TRBV6-4	TRBJ2-3	-	ASSTGGQAGDTQY
TRBV19	TRBJ2-4	-	ASSMGQGKNIQY
TRBV27	TRBJ2-7	-	ASSADLTSRFGEQY
TRBV27	TRBJ2-7	-	ASSSSVGRGRDEQY
TRBV11-2	TRBJ2-7	few	ASSLDERAHYEQY
TRBV2	TRBJ2-4	once	ASTGGSSSGRGIQY
TRBV7-9	TRBJ1-2	-	ASSLRGVPSNYGYT
TRBV4-1	TRBJ1-2	-	ASSPQPRGDGYT
TRBV29-1	TRBJ2-1	-	SVEGTSGRGSNEQF
TRBV6-4	TRBJ2-2	-	ASSPLAGNTGELF
TRBV5-1	TRBJ2-3	once	ASSLDTSGSTDTQY
TRBV27	TRBJ1-1	once	ASGYRANTEAF
TRBV19	TRBJ2-1	-	ASTVTSGISYNEQF
TRBV6-5	TRBJ1-5	-	ASSYSFNQPQH
TRBV7-9	TRBJ1-1	-	ASSLVSGRVTEAF
TRBV7-9	TRBJ2-3	-	ASSARGDTQY
TRBV6-5	TRBJ2-2	-	ASTTLEGELF
TRBV7-2	TRBJ1-2	few	ASSLPQGGLYGYT
TRBV18	TRBJ1-2	-	ASSPRGPYGYT
TRBV4-2	TRBJ1-2	-	ASSQGQDAYGYT
TRBV6-5	TRBJ2-1	-	ASSYSRETSGPQF
TRBV11-3	TRBJ2-7	-	ASAVRGGISYEQY
TRBV19	TRBJ1-2	-	ASGDRAYYGYT
TRBV10-1	TRBJ2-7	-	ASSESTGTGADEQY
TRBV7-8	TRBJ2-3	-	ASRGQGAFTDTQY
TRBV9	TRBJ2-3	-	ASTIAGGDTDTQY
TRBV4-1	TRBJ1-3	-	ASSQDEAREIENTIY
TRBV19	TRBJ1-5	-	ATKGRQGVNQPQH
TRBV3-1/TRBV3-2	TRBJ2-1	-	ASSQREYNEQF
TRBV6-1	TRBJ1-2	-	ASSEVGGRRANYGYT
TRBV29-1	TRBJ2-1	-	SARGDYDNEQF